These T cell receptor beta chains were read from a single sample in a study of technical replicates of blood from a handful of donors. TCRdb's copy holds only in-frame clones and misses some; the assay was immunoSEQ multiplex PCR. The table includes around 9,000 clones, roughly 91% detected once. Sequenced: PBMCs. Every receptor here comes from a human donor in good health. Both conserved end residues are part of each CDR3. D genes are given only for firm matches. Only part of the rows carry a size: once, few, many, or a class if the clone is expanded.

D | J | size | V | CDR3 | DNA
TRBD1 | TRBJ1-5 | . | TRBV12-5 | CASGFAPAAGTGDIYGNQPQHF | TGTGCTAGTGGTTTTGCGCCGGCCGCCGGGACAGGGGATATTTATGGCAATCAGCCCCAGCATTTT
TRBD2 | TRBJ2-1 | . | TRBV19 | CASSTGTSGRSEQFF | TGTGCCAGTAGTACGGGGACTAGCGGGAGAAGCGAGCAGTTCTTC
TRBD1 | TRBJ2-7 | . | TRBV15 | CATSPGDRGGEQYF | TGTGCCACCAGCCCCGGGGACAGGGGGGGCGAGCAGTACTTC
TRBD2 | TRBJ2-7 | once | TRBV6-1 | CASSAGTSGTYEQYF | TGTGCCAGCAGTGCGGGGACTAGCGGAACCTACGAGCAGTACTTC
. | TRBJ2-7 | . | TRBV4-2 | CASSQEGGGVAYEQYF | TGTGCCAGCAGCCAAGAAGGAGGCGGGGTGGCCTACGAGCAGTACTTC
TRBD1 | TRBJ1-5 | . | TRBV30 | CAWSRWGQGPQPQHF | TGTGCCTGGAGTCGTTGGGGACAGGGGCCTCAGCCCCAGCATTTT
TRBD2 | TRBJ2-1 | few | TRBV27 | CASSSTSAGEQFF | TGTGCCAGCAGTTCTACTAGCGCGGGTGAGCAGTTCTTC
TRBD2 | TRBJ2-7 | once | TRBV14 | CASTPSGRAYEQYF | TGTGCCAGCACCCCCAGCGGGAGGGCCTACGAGCAGTACTTC
. | TRBJ1-1 | . | TRBV10-2 | CASSERGVGTEAFF | TGCGCCAGCAGTGAGCGGGGGGTGGGCACTGAAGCTTTCTTT
TRBD1 | TRBJ1-1 | . | TRBV5-1 | CASSPTGDTEAFF | TGCGCCAGCAGTCCCACAGGGGACACTGAAGCTTTCTTT
TRBD1 | TRBJ2-1 | . | TRBV5-6 | CASSLGLTGDEQFF | TGTGCCAGCAGCTTGGGACTGACAGGGGATGAGCAGTTCTTC
TRBD1 | TRBJ1-4 | . | TRBV6-1 | CASSGSGGVREKLFF | TGTGCCAGCAGTGGGTCAGGGGGCGTTCGGGAAAAACTGTTTTTT
TRBD2 | TRBJ2-3 | . | TRBV15 | CATSRASGTTDTQYF | TGTGCCACCAGCAGGGCTAGCGGGACCACAGATACGCAGTATTTT
. | TRBJ1-2 | . | TRBV28 | CASSLDPHQGYTF | TGTGCCAGCAGTCTAGACCCTCACCAGGGCTACACCTTC
TRBD2 | TRBJ2-1 | . | TRBV5-1 | CASSLSLAGVNEQFF | TGCGCCAGCAGCTTGAGTCTAGCGGGAGTTAATGAGCAGTTCTTC
. | TRBJ2-1 | . | TRBV4-1 | CASSQDRGFTYNEQFF | TGCGCCAGCAGCCAAGATCGGGGGTTTACCTACAATGAGCAGTTCTTC
. | TRBJ2-3 | few | TRBV6-4 | CASSEGGGSTDTQYF | TGTGCCAGCAGTGAAGGCGGAGGGAGCACAGATACGCAGTATTTT
. | TRBJ2-7 | . | TRBV5-6 | CASSLWVTEGEQYF | TGTGCCAGCAGCTTGTGGGTCACCGAGGGCGAGCAGTACTTC
TRBD2 | TRBJ2-2 | once | TRBV19 | CASSPRSSGRAPGELFF | TGTGCCAGTAGTCCGCGATCTAGCGGGAGGGCCCCCGGGGAGCTGTTTTTT
. | TRBJ2-7 | . | TRBV29-1 | CSVGGVRKQYF | TGCAGCGTTGGCGGAGTACGTAAGCAGTACTTC
. | TRBJ2-2 | . | TRBV6-5 | CASSYSGGVLAGELFF | TGTGCCAGCAGTTACTCAGGGGGGGTATTGGCCGGGGAGCTGTTTTTT
. | TRBJ1-3 | . | TRBV30 | CAWSNQYSGNTIYF | TGTGCCTGGAGCAACCAGTACTCTGGAAACACCATATATTTT
. | TRBJ2-1 | . | TRBV13 | CASSLGRVDEQFF | TGTGCCAGCAGCTTAGGCCGGGTGGATGAGCAGTTCTTC
. | TRBJ2-2 | . | TRBV7-2 | CASSFGGGLTGELFF | TGTGCCAGCAGCTTTGGAGGAGGGCTCACCGGGGAGCTGTTTTTT
. | TRBJ2-7 | . | TRBV5-1 | CASSFGGAYEQYF | TGCGCCAGCAGCTTCGGCGGGGCCTACGAGCAGTACTTC
. | TRBJ2-3 | . | TRBV5-1 | CASSLALEPSTDTQYF | TGCGCCAGCAGCTTGGCTCTTGAGCCCAGCACAGATACGCAGTATTTT